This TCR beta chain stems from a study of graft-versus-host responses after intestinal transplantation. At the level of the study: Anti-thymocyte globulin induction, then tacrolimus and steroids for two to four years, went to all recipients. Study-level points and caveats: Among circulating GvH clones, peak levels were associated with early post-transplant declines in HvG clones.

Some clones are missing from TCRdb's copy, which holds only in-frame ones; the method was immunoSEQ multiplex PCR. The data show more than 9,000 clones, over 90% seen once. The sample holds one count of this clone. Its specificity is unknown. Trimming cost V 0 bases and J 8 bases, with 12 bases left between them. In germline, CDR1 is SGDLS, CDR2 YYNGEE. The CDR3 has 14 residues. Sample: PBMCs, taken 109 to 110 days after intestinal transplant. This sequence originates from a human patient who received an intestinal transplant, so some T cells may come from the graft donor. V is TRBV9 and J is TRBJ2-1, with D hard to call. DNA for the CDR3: TGTGCCAGCAGCGTAGAGGGCAGACAATATGAGCAGTTCTTC. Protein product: CASSVEGRQYEQFF.